Detailed here is one T cell receptor beta chain. The sample originates from a study of OX40 agonist ivuxolimab in advanced cancers. Overall study context: An agonistic human IgG2 monoclonal antibody against OX40 (CD134) was given.

Sequencing used immunoSEQ multiplex PCR; TCRdb keeps in-frame clones, though not all of them. This table holds more than 55,000 clones, 70% to 80% found once. Germline trimming cut 6 bases from V and 0 bases from J; bases unmatched to any gene: 6. Looked up from germline, CDR1 is LNHDA and CDR2 is SQIVND (reference sequence). This CDR3 contains 15 residues. Material: CD4+ or CD8+ T cells sorted from blood, obtained in a trial of the OX40 agonist ivuxolimab. The rearrangement joins TRBV19 to TRBJ1-1, with 8 bases lining up with TRBD1. This sequence was found in an adult with an advanced solid tumor such as melanoma, head and neck, liver or kidney cancer. The CDR3: CASRKGDRMNTEAFF. The DNA of the CDR3 is TGTGCCAGTAGGAAAGGGGACAGGATGAACACTGAAGCTTTCTTT.